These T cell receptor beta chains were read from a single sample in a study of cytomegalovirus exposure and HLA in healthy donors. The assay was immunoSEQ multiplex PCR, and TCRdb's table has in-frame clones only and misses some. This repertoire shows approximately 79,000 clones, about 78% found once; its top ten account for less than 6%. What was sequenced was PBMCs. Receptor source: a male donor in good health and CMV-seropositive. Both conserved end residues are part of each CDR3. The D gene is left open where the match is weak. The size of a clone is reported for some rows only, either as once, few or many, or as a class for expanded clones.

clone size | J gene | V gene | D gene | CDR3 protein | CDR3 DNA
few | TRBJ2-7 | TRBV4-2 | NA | CASSQEGGGSANEQYF | TGTGCCAGCAGCCAAGAGGGGGGAGGTTCGGCGAACGAGCAGTACTTC
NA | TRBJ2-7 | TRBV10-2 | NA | CASSARYGGTGGASYEQYF | TGCGCCAGCAGTGCACGTTACGGGGGAACAGGAGGAGCCTCCTACGAGCAGTACTTC
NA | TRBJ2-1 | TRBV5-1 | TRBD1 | CASSSRDRNNEQFF | TGCGCCAGCAGCTCCCGGGACAGGAACAATGAGCAGTTCTTC
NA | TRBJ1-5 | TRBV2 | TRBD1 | CASRFIGTGNNQPQHF | TGTGCCAGCAGGTTCATCGGGACAGGAAATAATCAGCCCCAGCATTTT
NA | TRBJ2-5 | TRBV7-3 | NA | CASSLITGETQYF | TGTGCCAGCAGCTTAATAACAGGGGAGACCCAGTACTTC
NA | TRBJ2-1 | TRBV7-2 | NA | CASSKLASSYNEQFF | TGTGCCAGCAGCAAATTAGCCAGCTCCTACAATGAGCAGTTCTTC
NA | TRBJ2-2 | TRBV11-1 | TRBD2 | CASSPPGTSGRQTGELFF | TGTGCCAGCAGCCCCCCCGGGACTAGCGGGAGGCAAACCGGGGAGCTGTTTTTT
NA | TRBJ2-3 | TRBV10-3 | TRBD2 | CAITPGLASTDTQYF | TGTGCCATCACCCCGGGACTAGCGAGCACAGATACGCAGTATTTT
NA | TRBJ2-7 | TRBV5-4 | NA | CASSSSRGDHEQYF | TGTGCCAGCAGCTCCTCTAGGGGCGATCACGAGCAGTACTTC
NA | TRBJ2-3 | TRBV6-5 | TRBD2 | CTTTGGGTQYF | TGTACCACCACGGGGGGGGGTACGCAGTATTTT
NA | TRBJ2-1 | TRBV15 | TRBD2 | CATVSGDSYNEQFF | TGTGCCACCGTTAGCGGGGACTCCTACAATGAGCAGTTCTTC
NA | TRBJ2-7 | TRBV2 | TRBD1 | CASSAQQGYEQYF | TGTGCCAGCAGTGCACAACAGGGGTACGAGCAGTACTTC
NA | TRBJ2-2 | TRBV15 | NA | CATSAPQWRGTANTGELFF | TGTGCCACCAGCGCCCCTCAATGGAGGGGGACAGCGAACACCGGGGAGCTGTTTTTT
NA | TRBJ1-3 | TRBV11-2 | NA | CASSLLSGRASGNTIYF | TGTGCCAGCAGCTTATTGTCCGGCAGGGCCTCTGGAAACACCATATATTTT
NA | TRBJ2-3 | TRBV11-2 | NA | CASLAEGTQYF | TGTGCCAGCCTGGCGGAAGGTACGCAGTATTTT
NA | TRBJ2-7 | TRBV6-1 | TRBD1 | CASETGGTSYEQYF | TGTGCCAGCGAGACAGGGGGGACCTCCTACGAGCAGTACTTC
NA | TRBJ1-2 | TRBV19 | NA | CASSAPGGRLGLNTF | TGTGCCAGTAGTGCCCCGGGGGGCCGTCTGGGTTTGAACACCTTC
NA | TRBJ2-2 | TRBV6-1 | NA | CASSPVSANTGELFF | TGTGCCAGCAGCCCCGTGTCCGCGAACACCGGGGAGCTGTTTTTT
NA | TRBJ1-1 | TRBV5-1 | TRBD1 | CASSLGTGATEAFF | TGCGCCAGCAGCTTGGGGACAGGGGCCACTGAAGCTTTCTTT
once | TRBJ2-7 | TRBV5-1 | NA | CASSFTQRSYEQCF | TGCGCCAGCAGCTTCACCCAGAGGTCCTACGAGCAGTGCTTC
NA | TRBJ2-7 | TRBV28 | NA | CASSLLVDLTYEQYF | TGTGCCAGCAGTTTATTGGTAGACTTAACCTACGAGCAGTACTTC
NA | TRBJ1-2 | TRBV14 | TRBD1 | CASSHRTGGGYTF | TGTGCCAGCAGCCATCGGACAGGGGGAGGCTACACCTTC
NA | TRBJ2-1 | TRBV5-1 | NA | CASSFGTGFINEQFF | TGCGCCAGCAGCTTCGGAACAGGTTTTATAAATGAGCAGTTCTTC
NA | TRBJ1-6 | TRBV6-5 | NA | CASSNRLQGPLHF | TGTGCCAGCAGCAACAGGTTACAGGGACCCCTCCACTTT
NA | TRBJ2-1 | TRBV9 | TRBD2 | CASSPEREGEFF | TGTGCCAGCAGCCCAGAACGGGAGGGAGAGTTCTTC
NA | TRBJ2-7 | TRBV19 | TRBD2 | CASSRIGEGYEQYF | TGTGCCAGTTCGCGAATTGGGGAGGGATACGAGCAGTACTTC
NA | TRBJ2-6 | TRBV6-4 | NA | CASSDSETLSGANVLTF | TGTGCCAGCAGTGACTCAGAGACATTATCTGGGGCCAACGTCCTGACTTTC
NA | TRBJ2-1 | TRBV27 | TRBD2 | CASMGQRGYNEQFF | TGTGCCAGCATGGGTCAGCGGGGCTACAATGAGCAGTTCTTC
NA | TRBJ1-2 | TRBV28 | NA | CASARVSYTF | TGTGCCAGCGCCAGGGTAAGCTACACCTTC
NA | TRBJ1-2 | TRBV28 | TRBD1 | CASSLHGTGVRGYTF | TGTGCCAGCAGCTTACATGGGACAGGGGTCCGTGGCTACACCTTC
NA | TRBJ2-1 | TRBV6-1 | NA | CASSAPAGRSWDNEQFF | TGTGCCAGCAGTGCCCCCGCGGGGCGTTCGTGGGACAATGAGCAGTTCTTC
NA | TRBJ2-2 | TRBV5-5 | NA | CASSFGGEGELFF | TGTGCCAGCAGCTTCGGGGGTGAAGGGGAGCTGTTTTTT
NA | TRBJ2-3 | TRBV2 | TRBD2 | CASRAGLAGSTDTQYF | TGTGCCAGCAGGGCCGGACTAGCGGGGAGCACAGATACGCAGTATTTT
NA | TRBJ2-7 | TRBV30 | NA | CAWRVDSPYEQYF | TGTGCCTGGAGGGTTGACAGTCCTTACGAGCAGTACTTC
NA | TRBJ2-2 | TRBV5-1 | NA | CASSLEQTTGELFF | TGCGCCAGCAGCTTGGAACAGACCACCGGGGAGCTGTTTTTT
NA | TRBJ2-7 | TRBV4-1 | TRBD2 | CASSQDTTSGGYEQYF | TGCGCCAGCAGCCAAGACACGACTAGCGGGGGCTACGAGCAGTACTTC
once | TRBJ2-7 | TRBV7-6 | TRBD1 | CASSFGDSYEQYF | TGTGCCAGCAGCTTTGGGGACAGTTACGAGCAGTACTTC
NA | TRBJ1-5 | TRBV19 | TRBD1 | CASNLRWDRGLRNQPQHF | TGTGCCAGTAATCTCAGGTGGGACAGGGGGTTACGCAATCAGCCCCAGCATTTT
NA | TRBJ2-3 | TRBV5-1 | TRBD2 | CASSFSSGGLTDTQYF | TGCGCCAGCAGCTTTTCTAGCGGGGGCCTCACAGATACGCAGTATTTT
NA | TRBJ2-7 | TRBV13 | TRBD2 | CASSPSGLAFYEQYF | TGTGCCAGCAGCCCCTCGGGACTAGCGTTTTACGAGCAGTACTTC
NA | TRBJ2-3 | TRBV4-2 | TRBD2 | CASSQDQQRGGLADTQYF | TGTGCCAGCAGCCAAGACCAACAGCGGGGGGGCCTCGCAGATACGCAGTATTTT
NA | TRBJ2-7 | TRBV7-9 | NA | CASSLEAGKFYEQYF | TGTGCCAGCAGCTTAGAGGCCGGGAAGTTTTACGAGCAGTACTTC
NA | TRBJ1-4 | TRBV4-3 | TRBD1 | CASSQETTGTALFF | TGCGCCAGCAGCCAAGAAACAACCGGGACAGCGCTGTTTTTT
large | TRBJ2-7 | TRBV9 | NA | CASSEGVGSPYEQYF | TGTGCCAGCAGCGAGGGGGTCGGCTCCCCCTACGAGCAGTACTTC
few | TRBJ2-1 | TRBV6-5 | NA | CASSYQQGTHNEQFF | TGTGCCAGCAGTTATCAGCAGGGTACCCACAATGAGCAGTTCTTC
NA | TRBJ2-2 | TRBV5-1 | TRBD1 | CASSTGGQTGELFF | TGCGCCAGCAGTACAGGGGGCCAGACCGGGGAGCTGTTTTTT
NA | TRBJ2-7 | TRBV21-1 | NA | CASSKTLGTGYVHEQYF | TGTGCCAGCAGCAAAACCCTAGGGACAGGGTACGTTCACGAGCAGTACTTC
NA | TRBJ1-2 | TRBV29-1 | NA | CSVQGINGYTF | TGCAGCGTACAGGGTATTAATGGCTACACCTTC
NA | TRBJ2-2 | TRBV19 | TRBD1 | CASRSGTGLNTGELFF | TGTGCCAGTAGATCCGGGACAGGACTGAACACCGGGGAGCTGTTTTTT
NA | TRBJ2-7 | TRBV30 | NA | CAWAERGEQYF | TGTGCCTGGGCCGAAAGGGGCGAGCAGTACTTC
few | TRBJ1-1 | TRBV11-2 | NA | CASSTGGTEAFF | TGTGCCAGCAGCACCGGGGGAACTGAAGCTTTCTTT
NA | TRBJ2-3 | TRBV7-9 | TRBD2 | CASSSLTSGRVGTDTQYF | TGTGCCAGCAGCTCGTTGACTAGCGGGAGGGTTGGAACCGATACGCAGTATTTT
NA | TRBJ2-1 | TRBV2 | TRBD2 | CASSPAGVSFNEQFF | TGTGCCAGCAGCCCGGCGGGGGTCTCTTTCAATGAGCAGTTCTTC
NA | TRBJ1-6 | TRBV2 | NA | CASRTEGHSPLHF | TGTGCCAGCAGGACGGAGGGTCACTCACCCCTCCACTTT
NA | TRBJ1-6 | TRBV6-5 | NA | CASSYSRARNSPLHF | TGTGCCAGCAGTTACTCGAGGGCGAGAAATTCACCCCTCCACTTT
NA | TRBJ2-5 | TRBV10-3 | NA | CAISETRVGETQYF | TGTGCCATCAGTGAGACCAGGGTAGGAGAGACCCAGTACTTC
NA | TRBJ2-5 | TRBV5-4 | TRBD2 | CASSLGGGAGETQYF | TGTGCCAGCAGCTTAGGCGGGGGGGCCGGGGAGACCCAGTACTTC
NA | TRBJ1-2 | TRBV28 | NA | CASSSYHYGYTF | TGTGCCAGCAGTTCCTACCACTATGGCTACACCTTC